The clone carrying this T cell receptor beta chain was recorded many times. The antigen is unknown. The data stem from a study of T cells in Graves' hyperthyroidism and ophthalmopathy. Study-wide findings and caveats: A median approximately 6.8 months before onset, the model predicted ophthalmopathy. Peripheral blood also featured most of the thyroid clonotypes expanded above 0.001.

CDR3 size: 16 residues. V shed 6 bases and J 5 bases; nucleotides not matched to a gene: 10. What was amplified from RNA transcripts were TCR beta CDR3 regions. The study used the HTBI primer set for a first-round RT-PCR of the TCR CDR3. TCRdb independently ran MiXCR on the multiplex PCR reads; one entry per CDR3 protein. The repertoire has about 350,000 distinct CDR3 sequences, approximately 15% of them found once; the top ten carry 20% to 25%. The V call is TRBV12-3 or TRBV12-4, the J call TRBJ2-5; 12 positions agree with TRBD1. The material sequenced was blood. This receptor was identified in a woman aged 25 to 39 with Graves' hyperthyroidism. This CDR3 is CASRGPGQGARETQYF. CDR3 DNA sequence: TGTGCCAGCAGGGGACCGGGACAGGGGGCTCGGGAGACCCAGTACTTC.